The following is a T cell receptor (beta chain) sequence with its context. Its antigen specificity is not known. No much larger clonotype is one base removed from it; base qualities were not supplied. CD8 naive samples were CD45RO-negative cells positively selected for CCR7, giving a CD45RA+CCR7+ population that excluded TemRA cells. Donors were healthy HIV-negative adults with no recently reported acute infections or vaccinations. Every donor was a Caucasian adult living in Nashville, Tennessee, USA. Blood was obtained by leukapheresis, after which PBMCs were separated by Ficoll-Histopaque density gradient centrifugation and cryopreserved in liquid nitrogen vapor phase. Analytical flow cytometry was used to check the purity and quantity of every magnetically sorted T cell population. From each sorted fraction, genomic DNA was isolated and quantified by UV absorbance on a Nanodrop 2000c. The data derive from a study of shared clonotypes between healthy human individuals (dated by TCRdb to the early 2020s). Regarding the research as a whole: A few men and two women, aged 18 to 49 years, made up the cohort. For each donor, CD4 naive and CD4 memory were each given three plates, CD8 naive was given two plates, and CD8 memory was given one plate. To estimate repertoire size and how much clonotype sharing occurs between individuals, the study deeply sequenced the blood TCR repertoires of roughly 5 healthy adults. To increase sequencing depth and limit assay-specific biases, TCR repertoire library preparation and sequencing were carried out by different laboratories using diverse techniques. Each donor's leukapheresis produced roughly between roughly 0.9 and 8.9 billion PBMCs. The research as a whole found: Incomplete sequencing was indicated by rarefaction of sorted-subset datasets, despite the large sequencing depth. Because the study included only a small number of donors, the genetic and exposure-history diversity represented was limited. Estimated clonotype richness was generally larger for naive than for memory subsets. Only blood was sampled, and tissue TCR repertoires likely differ from those in blood. Pairwise subsampling led to the expectation that sequencing depth would affect the degree of clonotype sharing among donors. Sharing across a few donors was observed for roughly 5.4% of naive CD4, under 4% of naive CD8, over 2% of memory CD4, and about 0.39% of memory CD8 clonotypes. Clonotypes shared by all four sorted-subset donors showed higher generation probabilities than non-shared clonotypes.

Using the deep immunoSEQ assay, TCR CDR3 regions were amplified from genomic DNA by multiplex PCR. Extracted genomic DNA from each cell subset was spread evenly across all wells of several immunoSEQ 96-well plates, with each plate serving as a replicate. For sorted subsets, about 200 ng genomic DNA, equal to 30,000 to 35,000 T cell genomes, was loaded into each replicate PCR. The purified libraries were quantified using a Qubit 3.0 fluorometer, sized with a Bioanalyzer 2100, and then quantified again using the KAPA Library Quantification kit. A separate single-read 150-cycle Illumina NextSeq 550 flow cell was used to sequence each immunoSEQ 96-well plate. In the authors' own workflow: Because the immunoSEQ output included only junctional sequences and no quality scores, the filtering could not be the same as the filtering used for full-length reads. Sequences were annotated with PyIR, a Python wrapper for IgBLAST v1.9, using IMGT germline references to assign V/J genes and CDR3. Any read was removed if the V/J assignment was weak (E-value above 1e-6), the CDR3 was missing, or the read contained stop codons, out-of-frame junctions, or ambiguous translated residues. V3J clonotypes were defined as sequences sharing the same inferred V gene, J gene, and CDR3 amino acid sequence. Percentage overlap between repertoires was calculated by dividing the number of shared unique clonotypes by the size of the smaller repertoire. Three approaches were used to assess repertoire richness: RTK rarefaction, the Chao1 estimator, and Recon v2.1 estimates of unobserved clonotypes. Generation probabilities for all TCRbeta clonotypes obtained by the gDNA method from a handful of donors were computed using OLGA. TCRdb mirrors the immuneACCESS table, restricted to in-frame sequences. Some clones are absent from its copies; in checked studies, under half trace to an unresolved V gene, and the reason for the others is unknown. V, J and clone size reflect that table, while D and trimming were determined from the DNA. For this sample the table gives about 2.1 million clones, of which over 85% were detected only once. 1.5% to 2% of the sample comes from the top ten.

The CDR1 and CDR2 encoded by the germline V gene (reference sequence) are GTSNPN and SVGIG. CDR3 length: 16 amino acids, cysteine to phenylalanine. The retained sequence is limited to the CDR3, 48 bases, with the frame set at the first base. V is reduced by 2 bases and J by 0 bases, leaving a spacing of 11 bases between them. The V and J genes are TRBV30 and TRBJ1-6; TRBD1 is perhaps the D gene, given 6 matching bases. The origin of this receptor is a man aged 18 to 29 in good health. Some clones in this sample may be carry-over from other donors' samples. Sequencing was performed on naive CD8+ T cells from PBMCs. The intended sense of this specimen's cell subset or site label: CD45RA+CCR7+. CDR3 sequence: CAWSNPRGSYNSPLHF. The DNA is TGTGCCTGGAGTAATCCCAGGGGCTCCTATAATTCACCCCTCCACTTT.